This record looks at one T cell receptor beta chain sequence and its context. What antigen it recognizes has not been identified. Base qualities were left out, and no much larger clone turns up one base away. Based on the germline V gene, the CDR1 and CDR2 sequences are MDHEN and SYDVKM. The junction carries 16 bases between V and J, which are trimmed by 7 bases and 1 base respectively. The CDR3 holds 15 amino acids from the cysteine to the phenylalanine. The only DNA kept is the CDR3, 45 bases in frame from the first base. The sample originates from a study of shared clonotypes between healthy human individuals (dated by TCRdb to between 2020 and 2021). Concerning the study at large: A couple of women and a few men aged 18 to 49 years were included in the cohort. Per donor, three plates each were used for CD4 naive and CD4 memory, two for CD8 naive, and one for CD8 memory. The study deeply sequenced blood TCR repertoires of five healthy adults to estimate repertoire size and the extent of clonotype sharing between individuals. To increase sequencing depth and limit assay-specific biases, TCR repertoire library preparation and sequencing were carried out by different laboratories using diverse techniques. Per donor, leukapheresis produced somewhere between about 0.9 and 9.5 billion PBMCs.

Using the deep immunoSEQ assay, multiplex PCR amplified TCR CDR3 regions from genomic DNA. Extracted genomic DNA from each cell subset was spread evenly across all wells of several immunoSEQ 96-well plates, with each plate serving as a replicate. For sorted subsets, each replicate PCR was loaded with 200 to 250 ng genomic DNA, equivalent to 25,000 to 35,000 T cell genomes. Purified libraries were measured with a Qubit 3.0 fluorometer, size-checked on a Bioanalyzer 2100, and measured again with the KAPA Library Quantification kit. Every immunoSEQ 96-well plate was sequenced on a dedicated single-read 150-cycle Illumina NextSeq 550 flow cell. In the paper's pipeline: Because the immunoSEQ output held only junctional sequences and lacked quality scores, the filtering could not match the filtering applied to full-length reads. To assign V/J genes and CDR3, sequences were annotated using PyIR, a Python wrapper for IgBLAST v1.9, with IMGT germline references. Any read was removed if the V/J assignment was weak (E-value above 1e-6), the CDR3 was missing, or the read contained stop codons, out-of-frame junctions, or ambiguous translated residues. V3J clonotypes were defined by identical inferred V gene, J gene, and CDR3 amino acid sequence. Percentage overlap between repertoires was calculated by dividing the number of shared unique clonotypes by the size of the smaller repertoire. Repertoire richness was assessed with RTK rarefaction, the Chao1 estimator, and Recon v2.1 estimates of unobserved clonotypes. For all TCRbeta clonotypes obtained by the gDNA method from a handful of donors, generation probabilities were computed with OLGA. TCRdb took over this immuneACCESS table, retaining in-frame rearrangements with V and J assigned. Such tables are incomplete; in checked studies, under half of the missing clones stem from an unresolved V gene, and the remainder is unexplained. V and J calls and clone size are copied from that table; D and trimming were computed from the DNA. The sample table records approximately 1.9 million clones; just under 95% of these occur just once. The leading ten clones occupy around 1.7% of the sample.

Results and caveats for the whole study, not just this receptor: Pairwise subsampling led to the expectation that sequencing depth would affect the degree of clonotype sharing among donors. Even with the large sequencing depth, rarefaction of the sorted-subset datasets indicated that sequencing was incomplete. Only blood was sampled, and tissue TCR repertoires likely differ from those in blood. Because the study included a small number of donors, the genetic and exposure-history diversity represented was limited. When several donors were compared, the shared fraction of clonotypes was about 5.2% for naive CD4, around 3.6% for naive CD8, 2.3% for memory CD4, and roughly 0.4% for memory CD8. Compared with non-shared clonotypes, clonotypes shared by all four sorted-subset donors had higher generation probabilities. Naive subsets generally had larger estimated clonotype richness than memory subsets did.

CD8 naive samples were obtained by positive selection for CCR7 among CD45RO-negative cells, yielding a CD45RA+CCR7+ population from which TemRA cells were excluded. The donors were healthy, HIV-negative adults who had no recently reported acute infections or vaccinations. Only Caucasian adults living in Nashville, Tennessee, USA were represented among the donors. After blood collection by leukapheresis, PBMCs were isolated using Ficoll-Histopaque density gradient centrifugation and then cryopreserved in the vapor phase of liquid nitrogen. Purity and quantity of every magnetically sorted T cell population were checked by analytical flow cytometry. Genomic DNA was isolated from each sorted fraction and quantified by UV absorbance on a Nanodrop 2000c.

This receptor chain uses TRBV28 and TRBJ2-5; no confident D gene assignment can be made. The specimen sequenced was naive CD8+ T cells from PBMCs. In light of the paper, this sample's cell subset or site label describes: CD45RA+CCR7+. This sequence was found in a man younger than 35 in good health. Some clones in this sample may be carry-over from other donors' samples. The DNA sequence is TGTGCCAGCACTCCCCTGGCGGACCTCCAAGAGACCCAGTACTTC. It translates as CASTPLADLQETQYF.